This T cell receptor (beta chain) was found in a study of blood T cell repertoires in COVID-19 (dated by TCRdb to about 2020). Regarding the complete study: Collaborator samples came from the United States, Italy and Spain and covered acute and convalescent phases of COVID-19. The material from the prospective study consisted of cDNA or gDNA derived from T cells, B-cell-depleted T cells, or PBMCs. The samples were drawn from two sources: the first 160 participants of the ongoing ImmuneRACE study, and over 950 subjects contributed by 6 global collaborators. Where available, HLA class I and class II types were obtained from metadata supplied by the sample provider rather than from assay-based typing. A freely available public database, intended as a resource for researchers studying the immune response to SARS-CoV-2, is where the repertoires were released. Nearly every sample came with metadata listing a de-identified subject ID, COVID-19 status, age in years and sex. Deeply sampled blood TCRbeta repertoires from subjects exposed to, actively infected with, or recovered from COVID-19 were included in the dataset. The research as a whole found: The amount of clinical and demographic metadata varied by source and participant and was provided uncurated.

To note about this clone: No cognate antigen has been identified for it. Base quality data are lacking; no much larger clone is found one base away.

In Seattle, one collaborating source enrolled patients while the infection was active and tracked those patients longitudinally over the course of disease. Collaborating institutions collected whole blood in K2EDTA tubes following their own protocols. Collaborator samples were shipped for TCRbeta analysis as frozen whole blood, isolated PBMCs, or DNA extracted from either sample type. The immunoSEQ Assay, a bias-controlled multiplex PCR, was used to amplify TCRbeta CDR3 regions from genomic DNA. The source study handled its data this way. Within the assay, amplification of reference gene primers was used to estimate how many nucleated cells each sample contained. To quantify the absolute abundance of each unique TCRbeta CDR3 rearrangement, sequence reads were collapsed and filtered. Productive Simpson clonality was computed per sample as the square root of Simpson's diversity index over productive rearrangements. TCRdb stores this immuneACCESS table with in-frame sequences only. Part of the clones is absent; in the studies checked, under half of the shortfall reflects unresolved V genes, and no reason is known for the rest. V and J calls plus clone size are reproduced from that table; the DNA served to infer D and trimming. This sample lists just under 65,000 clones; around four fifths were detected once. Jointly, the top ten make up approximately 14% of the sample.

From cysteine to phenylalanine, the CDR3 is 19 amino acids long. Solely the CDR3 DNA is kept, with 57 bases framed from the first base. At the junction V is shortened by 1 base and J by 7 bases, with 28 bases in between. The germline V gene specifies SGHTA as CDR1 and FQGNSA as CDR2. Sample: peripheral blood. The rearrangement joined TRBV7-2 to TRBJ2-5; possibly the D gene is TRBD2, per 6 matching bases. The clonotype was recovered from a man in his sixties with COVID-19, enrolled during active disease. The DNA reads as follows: TGTGCCAGCAGCTTAGGGGCCCTCTTTGGGGGAGGAGGGTTTGGGACCCAGTACTTC. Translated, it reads CASSLGALFGGGGFGTQYF.